The 21 T cell receptor beta chains below all came from one sample that was sequenced in a study of CD8 T cells in Susac syndrome (dated by TCRdb to about 2019). Libraries were made using the immunoSEQ multiplex PCR assay. RNA was extracted using the RNeasy kit, and about 0.5 to 1 ug of the RNA was reverse transcribed with random hexamers. TCRdb took the public reads, trimmed them with fastp at Q25, ran MiXCR for clone calling and kept in-frame beta chains. Each CDR3 protein appears once, grouped with its most common genes and DNA. The sample records about 300,000 distinct CDR3 sequences, about 91% of which are singletons. The ten largest clones represent around 0.18% of the sample. The sequencing sample was made of CD8+ T cells from PBMCs. The receptors shown here come from a human donor with multiple sclerosis.

V gene TRBV24-1 combines with J gene TRBJ2-1; 10 bases agree with TRBD1. CDR1 KGHDR and CDR2 SFDVKD come from the germline V gene. The CDR3 length is 16 residues. V shed 3 bases and J 7 bases; nucleotides not matched to a gene: 8. CDR3 sequence (DNA): TGTGCCACCAGTGATACCGGACAGGGGGAGGGGAATGAGCAGTTCTTC. Its translation is CATSDTGQGEGNEQFF.

This clonotype has just a few counts. The gene calls are TRBV7-9 and TRBJ2-7; no definite D call. The V and J ends lost 5 bases and 6 bases respectively, with 14 bases between them. Germline V CDR1 and CDR2: SEHNR, FQNEAQ (reference sequence). This CDR3 has 13 residues. CDR3 coding DNA: TGTGCCAGCAGCCTTCCACCGACGGGCGAGCAGTACTTC. Amino acids: CASSLPPTGEQYF. The variable domain in full, completed from reference TRBV7-9 and TRBJ2-7, reads DTGVSQNPRHKITKRGQNVTFRCDPISEHNRLYWYRQTLGQGPEFLTYFQNEAQLEKSRLLSDRFSAERPKGSFSTLEIQRTEQGDSAMYLCASSLPPTGEQYFGPGTRLTVT.

The chain joins TRBV27 to TRBJ1-1, with 7 bases lining up with TRBD1. The junction had 9 bases not matched to a gene; V was cut back by 5 bases and J by 0 bases. Germline V CDR1 and CDR2: MNHEY, SMNVEV (reference sequence). This CDR3 region has 16 residues. The CDR3 DNA follows: TGTGCCAGCAGTACCCTCCGGGACAGCATGAACACTGAAGCTTTCTTT. It specifies CASSTLRDSMNTEAFF.

The rearrangement joins TRBV4-2 to TRBJ2-5; 8 positions agree with TRBD1. V lost 0 bases to trimming and J lost 2 bases; unmatched junction nucleotides: 5. Germline CDR1 LGHNA, CDR2 YNFKEQ. There are 16 residues in the CDR3. CDR3 protein: CASSQEAGTGQETQYF. CDR3 nucleotides: TGTGCCAGCAGCCAAGAGGCCGGGACAGGTCAAGAGACCCAGTACTTC.

This chain joins TRBV7-9 and TRBJ2-5, with D possibly being TRBD1 or TRBD2 (6 bases each). V lost 5 bases to trimming and J lost 3 bases, with 13 bases between them. Germline loops: CDR1 SEHNR, CDR2 FQNEAQ (reference sequence). The CDR3 totals 14 residues. In DNA, the CDR3 is TGTGCCAGCAGCCTCCGGAGGGGGGAAGAGACCCAGTACTTC. As protein: CASSLRRGEETQYF.

The chain carries TRBV7-2 and TRBJ2-7; TRBD1 agrees at 7 bases. CDR1 and CDR2 from the germline V gene are SGHTA and FQGNSA. This CDR3 spans 13 amino acids. Losses at the gene ends were 7 bases for V and 5 bases for J; bases not matched to a gene: 8. CDR3 sequence reads: CASTEGTVHEQYF. The CDR3 coding sequence is TGTGCCAGCACCGAAGGGACAGTCCACGAGCAGTACTTC.

The chain recombines TRBV9 with TRBJ2-1; 10 bases are shared with TRBD2. The germline V gene encodes CDR1 SGDLS and CDR2 YYNGEE. The ends lost 3 bases at V and 0 bases at J; junction bases unmatched: 3. This CDR3 region has 16 residues. CDR3 amino acids: CASSASGSSSYNEQFF. The CDR3 DNA reads TGTGCCAGCAGCGCTAGCGGGAGTAGCTCCTACAATGAGCAGTTCTTC.

The rearrangement links TRBV24-1 to TRBJ2-1; D is undetermined. This CDR3 region has 17 residues. CDR1 is KGHDR, CDR2 SFDVKD, per germline. Trimming pared 5 bases from V and 3 bases from J, leaving 19 bases between. The CDR3 loop is CATSGTDWSTSYNEQFF. CDR3 in DNA: TGTGCCACCAGTGGTACAGACTGGTCAACGAGCTACAATGAGCAGTTCTTC.

Here the CDR3 reads CASRGLAPYNEQFF. The CDR3 DNA sequence: TGTGCCAGCAGAGGACTAGCGCCCTACAATGAGCAGTTCTTC. V gene TRBV27 combines with J gene TRBJ2-1, with 9 bases lining up with TRBD2. Germline lookup yields CDR1 MNHEY and CDR2 SMNVEV (reference sequence). The V and J ends lost 6 bases and 2 bases, in that order; junction bases with no gene match: 2. CDR3 length: 14 residues.

This sequence joins TRBV20-1 and TRBJ2-1; 8 bases are a match to TRBD2. This CDR3 spans 16 amino acids. The trim removed 0 bases at V and 8 bases at J, leaving 12 bases unmatched. The germline gives CDR1 DFQATT, CDR2 SNEGSKA (reference sequence). CDR3 nucleotides: TGCAGTGCTAGAGATGAATGGGCGGGAGGCTTGTATGAGCAGTTCTTC. Amino acids: CSARDEWAGGLYEQFF.

The rearrangement links TRBV20-1 to TRBJ2-5; TRBD2 is a possible D gene (7 bases). V gave up 6 bases and J gave up 3 bases, with 17 bases separating them. In germline, CDR1 is DFQATT, CDR2 SNEGSKA (reference sequence). This CDR3 spans 14 amino acids. The CDR3 nucleotides are TGCAGTGCCAGAAACGGGGGGCCAGAAGAGACCCAGTACTTC. Protein sequence: CSARNGGPEETQYF.

The V call is TRBV27, the J call TRBJ2-7, with 9 nucleotides matching TRBD1. J gave up 3 bases and V 8 bases, and 5 bases lay outside the gene matches. Germline CDR1 and CDR2: MNHEY and SMNVEV (reference sequence). There are 13 residues in the CDR3. The CDR3 loop reads CASGTGSGYEQYF. DNA of the CDR3: TGTGCCAGCGGGACAGGGTCAGGCTACGAGCAGTACTTC.

This clonotype occurred a few times. The chain combines TRBV7-6 with TRBJ2-7, with 10 bases identical to TRBD2. V lost 3 bases and J lost 2; bases outside the gene matches: 4. The CDR3 loop spans 15 amino acids. Germline V CDR1 and CDR2: SGHVS, FNYEAQ. This CDR3 is CASSLGSGGAYEQYF. CDR3 bases: TGTGCCAGCAGCTTGGGCAGCGGGGGGGCCTACGAGCAGTACTTC.

The chain couples TRBV19 to TRBJ1-1; D not certain. Deletions cut 1 base from V and 1 base from J, with 10 bases between. Germline CDR1 is LNHDA and CDR2 is SQIVND (reference sequence). This CDR3 is 15 amino acids long. DNA of the CDR3: TGTGCCAGTAGTATAGGTTTTCCACAGAACACTGAAGCTTTCTTT. It is translated as CASSIGFPQNTEAFF.

The V and J genes are TRBV7-2 and TRBJ2-3; 8 nucleotides line up with TRBD2. V lost 4 bases and J lost 1; bases outside the gene matches: 4. Germline V gene data show CDR1 as SGHTA and CDR2 as FQGNSA. The CDR3 covers 15 residues. CDR3 sequence reads: CASSSQAGGTDTQYF. The CDR3 region has the DNA TGTGCCAGCAGCTCCCAAGCGGGAGGCACAGATACGCAGTATTTT.

This chain connects TRBV28 to TRBJ2-2; 7 positions match TRBD1. After removal of 6 bases from V and 5 bases from J, the junction contained 9 bases not matched to a gene. This CDR3 spans 15 amino acids. Germline CDR1 is MDHEN and CDR2 is SYDVKM. Here the CDR3 reads CASRSTGSLTGELFF. The CDR3 DNA reads as TGTGCCAGCAGATCGACAGGGTCTTTAACCGGGGAGCTGTTTTTT.

The rearrangement uses TRBV12-3 or TRBV12-4 and TRBJ1-2; tentatively, D is TRBD1 (5 bases). Trimming took off 7 bases at V and 5 bases at J, with 11 bases between the two ends. The CDR3 is 12 amino acids. The CDR3 DNA is TGTGCCAGCACCGCAGGGTGGTATGGCTACACCTTC. Its translation is CASTAGWYGYTF.

With regard to this clonotype: At one end the junction does not follow the germline gene, possibly because of a read error. V and J are TRBV28 and TRBJ1-5; TRBD1 is a possible D gene (5 bases). Germline V CDR1 and CDR2: MDHEN, SYDVKM. CDR3 length: 15 residues. The CDR3, as DNA: TGTGCCAGCATTTTAACCGGGACGGTTGATCAGCCCCAGCATTTT. It yields the protein CASILTGTVDQPQHF.

The rearrangement links TRBV11-2 to TRBJ2-1; D remains ambiguous. The CDR3 spans 13 residues. Germline lookup yields CDR1 SGHAT and CDR2 FQNNGV. Trimming removed 3 bases from V and 6 bases from J, with 9 bases in between. The DNA for the CDR3 is TGTGCCAGCAGCTTTGGGAATAGCAATGAGCAGTTCTTC. Translating gives CASSFGNSNEQFF. Based on the CDR3 plus reference TRBV11-2 and TRBJ2-1, the full variable domain is EAGVAQSPRYKIIEKRQSVAFWCNPISGHATLYWYQQILGQGPKLLIQFQNNGVVDDSQLPKDRFSAERLKGVDSTLKIQPAKLEDSAVYLCASSFGNSNEQFFGPGTRLTVL.

This clonotype was found a few times. The V gene is TRBV6-1, the J gene TRBJ2-4, with 8 bases fitting TRBD2. Per germline, CDR1 MNHNS and CDR2 SASEGT. This CDR3 is 16 amino acids long. Trimming cost V 5 bases and J 13 bases; bases outside gene matches: 19. The CDR3 DNA follows: TGTGCCAGCAGTAGCCCCGCCGGGACTAGTCCCTGGGGCCAGTACTTC. Its protein is CASSSPAGTSPWGQYF.

The chain carries TRBV20-1 and TRBJ2-5; 13 positions match TRBD2. The CDR3 sequence is 14 residues long. Germline CDR1 DFQATT, CDR2 SNEGSKA (reference sequence). The V gene end was trimmed by 6 bases and the J gene end by 1 base; junction bases not matched to a gene: 2. DNA for the CDR3: TGCAGTGCCGGGACTAGCGGGACCCAAGAGACCCAGTACTTC. It specifies CSAGTSGTQETQYF.